Below, 17 T cell receptor beta chains from the same sample are listed, as sequenced in a study of CXCR3-negative and CXCR3-positive naive CD8 T cells. UMI labels and 5' RACE were used to prepare the TRB cDNA libraries. TCRdb re-called the 5' RACE reads and catalogs CDR3 proteins one per entry, DNA excluded. Found here are over 8,000 distinct CDR3 sequences; the top ten clones hold less than 1.5%. Sequencing was done on a sample of naive CXCR3- CD8+ T cells from blood. Subset of the sample: CD45RO-CCR7+CD27+CD95- naive CD8+ T cells lacking CXCR3 (TNR3-). The source of these receptors is a human donor in good health. Some clones in this sample may be carry-over from other donors' samples.

By frequency, this clonotype registers medium-sized. CDR3 protein: CASSFSRGTEAFF. The gene calls are TRBV7-9 and TRBJ1-1. Germline V gene data show CDR1 as SEHNR and CDR2 as FQNEAQ (reference sequence). This CDR3 contains 13 residues. The entire variable domain, with the rest obtained from reference TRBV7-9 and TRBJ1-1, is as follows: DTGVSQNPRHKITKRGQNVTFRCDPISEHNRLYWYRQTLGQGPEFLTYFQNEAQLEKSRLLSDRFSAERPKGSFSTLEIQRTEQGDSAMYLCASSFSRGTEAFFGQGTRLTVV.

The rearrangement joins TRBV28 to TRBJ1-5; the TCRdb call, TRBD1, lacks DNA for checking. The CDR3 spans 15 residues. Germline V lookup: CDR1 MDHEN, CDR2 SYDVKM. The CDR3: CASSPSGEANQPQHF. The full variable domain, in which reference TRBV28 and TRBJ1-5 provide the parts outside the CDR3, is DVKVTQSSRYLVKRTGEKVFLECVQDMDHENMFWYRQDPGLGLRLIYFSYDVKMKEKGDIPEGYSVSREKKERFSLILESASTNQTSMYLCASSPSGEANQPQHFGDGTRLSIL.

This clonotype ranks as medium-sized in terms of frequency. The V gene is TRBV29-1, the J gene TRBJ2-2; the TRBD2 assignment by TCRdb is unverifiable without DNA. Per germline, CDR1 SQVTM and CDR2 ANQGSEA. This CDR3 comprises 14 residues. The CDR3 protein is CSVGPSGRTGELFF.

The V gene is TRBV20-1, the J gene TRBJ2-7; TCRdb names TRBD1, which stays unverified in the absence of DNA. The CDR3 runs to 14 residues. Germline CDR1 and CDR2: DFQATT and SNEGSKA (reference sequence). The CDR3: CSAREPGQPYEQYF.

This chain uses TRBV5-1 with TRBJ2-2; TCRdb's D call of TRBD1 is untestable without DNA. The germline CDR1 and CDR2 sequences are SGHRS and YFSETQ. The CDR3 totals 18 residues. The CDR3 sequence is CASSILDSGTPNTGELFF.

V gene TRBV19 combines with J gene TRBJ1-5; TCRdb reports TRBD1, a call that lacks DNA to check it against. CDR3 size: 14 residues. Per the germline V gene, CDR1 is LNHDA and CDR2 is SQIVND (reference sequence). CDR3 sequence reads: CASSIRTIGQPQHF.

The chain has TRBV10-3 and TRBJ2-3. Germline V gene data show CDR1 as ENHRY and CDR2 as SYGVKD. The CDR3 extends over 17 amino acids. The CDR3 loop is CAISESITETFTDTQYF.

This chain joins TRBV2 and TRBJ2-1; TCRdb's D call of TRBD2 is untestable without DNA. CDR1 is SNHLY, CDR2 FYNNEI, per germline. The length of the CDR3 is 16 residues. CDR3 region: CASSPWGTSGSYEQFF.

Judged by frequency, this clonotype is medium-sized (0.01 to 0.1%). The V and J genes are TRBV11-2 and TRBJ2-2. Germline V gene lookup returns CDR1 SGHAT and CDR2 FQNNGV. This CDR3 is built from 14 residues. CDR3: CASSGITNTGELFF.

The chain has TRBV20-1 and TRBJ2-1; TCRdb returns TRBD2, unconfirmable since there is no DNA. This CDR3 contains 14 residues. Per germline, CDR1 DFQATT and CDR2 SNEGSKA (reference sequence). CDR3 sequence: CSARWREGAGEQFF.

The rearrangement joins TRBV15 to TRBJ2-5. Looked up from germline, CDR1 is LNHNV and CDR2 is YYDKDF (reference sequence). There are 16 residues in the CDR3. The CDR3 sequence is CATSRESLAEQETQYF.

Measured by frequency, this clonotype is medium-sized. CDR3: CASSLLFPESQETQYF. This sequence joins TRBV27 and TRBJ2-5. The CDR3 has 16 residues. Germline CDR1 is MNHEY and CDR2 is SMNVEV (reference sequence).

The V gene is TRBV7-6, the J gene TRBJ2-7; TCRdb gives TRBD1 as the D gene, but with no DNA this cannot be confirmed. The CDR3 runs 19 residues. The germline CDR1 and CDR2 sequences are SGHVS and FNYEAQ. The CDR3 spells CASSERSGWVDLSGYEQYF.

This rearrangement joins TRBV25-1 to TRBJ2-3; the D call from TCRdb, TRBD2, cannot be confirmed without DNA. CDR3 length: 17 residues. CDR1 and CDR2 (germline): MGHDK, SYGVNS. CDR3 in amino acids: CASSESHRLAGTDTQYF.

This clonotype is medium-sized by frequency. This rearrangement joins TRBV12-3 or TRBV12-4 to TRBJ2-2; as DNA is missing, the TRBD1 call by TCRdb cannot be tested. The CDR3 sequence is 16 residues long. CDR3 in amino acids: CASSLSGDRATGELFF.

V gene TRBV25-1 combines with J gene TRBJ2-1. The CDR3 covers 13 residues. The V gene's germline CDR1 is MGHDK and CDR2 SYGVNS. This CDR3 reads CASSTASYNEQFF.

This chain joins TRBV28 and TRBJ1-2; TCRdb calls TRBD1, which cannot be checked without DNA. Germline loops: CDR1 MDHEN, CDR2 SYDVKM. This CDR3 region has 15 residues. CDR3 sequence reads: CASSTPGQGNYGYTF.